This entry is about one T cell receptor (beta chain). This entry is derived from a study of response to subunit inactivated influenza vaccine. TCRdb itself ran the RT-PCR reads through MiXCR, one entry per CDR3 protein. Found here are roughly 500,000 distinct CDR3 sequences, 25% of them singletons; the top ten hold 1.5% to 2%. The sample was CD4+ T cells sorted from PBMCs, taken roughly 5 days after vaccination. The TCR sequence derives from a man aged 45 to 65 who received an inactivated influenza vaccine.

The CDR3 region has the DNA TGTGCCATCAGTGAACAGCGGGAGTTAGATACGCAGTATTTT. Translated, it gives CAISEQRELDTQYF. The chain combines TRBV10-3 with TRBJ2-3, with 8 bases aligning to TRBD2. V lost 3 bases, J lost 5 bases, and 4 bases stayed unmatched. The CDR3 extends over 14 amino acids. Germline CDR1 is ENHRY and CDR2 is SYGVKD.